This record covers a single TCR beta chain. The sample belongs to a study of blood T cell repertoires in COVID-19. Study summary: The samples span acute and convalescent COVID-19 from the United States, Italy and Spain. T cells, B-cell-depleted T cells, or PBMCs provided the cDNA or gDNA that served as material.

With 1 base removed from V and 7 bases from J, the gap between germline ends came to 10 bases. Germline V CDR1 and CDR2: SGHNT, YENEEA. This CDR3 has 14 residues. Authors' analysis steps: Quantification of nucleated cells was approximated via reference gene primer amplification. TCRdb keeps only in-frame clones here, not all; method: immunoSEQ multiplex PCR. D and trimming were read from the DNA, whereas the V and J calls and clone size are those reported in that table. Here the sample spans some 340,000 clones, about 85% being singletons. V usage is TRBV11-3 and J usage is TRBJ2-2, with a tentative D call TRBD1 (6 bases). Specimen: peripheral blood. The receptor was derived from a woman under 30 with acute or convalescent COVID-19. The CDR3 DNA sequence: TGTGCCAGCAGCTTAGCGCAGGGGATCGGGGAGCTGTTTTTT. This translates into CASSLAQGIGELFF.